This T cell receptor beta chain was observed in a study of blood T cell repertoires in COVID-19. At the level of the study: The United States, Italy and Spain provided the acute and convalescent COVID-19 samples. The cDNA or gDNA used as material had been derived from T cells, B-cell-depleted T cells, or PBMCs.

Enrollees, about 18 to 95 years old, lived in about two dozen US areas. CDR3 size: 15 residues. The V end was cut by 3 bases, the J end by 8 bases, with 22 bases between. CDR1 is GTSNPN and CDR2 is SVGIG in the germline V gene (reference sequence). TCRdb's copy holds only in-frame clones and misses some; the assay was immunoSEQ multiplex PCR. The table lists about 260,000 clones, 80% to 95% of them singletons. The gene calls are TRBV30 and TRBJ1-1, with D unresolved. The sequenced sample consisted of PBMCs or T cells enriched from blood (not recorded which). This receptor was taken from a man in his forties or fifties who had been exposed to COVID-19. CDR3 protein: CAWSVGVTGRSEAFF. The CDR3 DNA reads TGTGCCTGGAGCGTCGGCGTGACTGGAAGGTCCGAAGCTTTCTTT.